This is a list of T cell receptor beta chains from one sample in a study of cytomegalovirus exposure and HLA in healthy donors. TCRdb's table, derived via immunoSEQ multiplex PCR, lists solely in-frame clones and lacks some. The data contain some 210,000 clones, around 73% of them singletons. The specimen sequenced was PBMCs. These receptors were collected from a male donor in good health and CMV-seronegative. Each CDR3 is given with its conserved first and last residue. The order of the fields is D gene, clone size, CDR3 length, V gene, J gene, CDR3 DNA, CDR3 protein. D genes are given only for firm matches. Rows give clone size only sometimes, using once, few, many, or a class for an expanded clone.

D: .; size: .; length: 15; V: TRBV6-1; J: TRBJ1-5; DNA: TGTGCCAGCAGTGAAGCGGTCGGGAGCAATCAGCCCCAGCATTTT; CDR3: CASSEAVGSNQPQHF
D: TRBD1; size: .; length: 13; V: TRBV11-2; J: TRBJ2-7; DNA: TGTGCCAGCGGCCGGACAGGAAACTACGAGCAGTACTTC; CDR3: CASGRTGNYEQYF
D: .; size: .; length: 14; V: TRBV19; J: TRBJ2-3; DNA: TGTGCCAGTAGTATGTCACAGGTAACAGATACGCAGTATTTT; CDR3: CASSMSQVTDTQYF
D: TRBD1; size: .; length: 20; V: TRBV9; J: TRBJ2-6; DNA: TGTGCCAGCAGCGTACCTACACGACAGGGCATTGGGTCCGGGGCCAACGTCCTGACTTTC; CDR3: CASSVPTRQGIGSGANVLTF
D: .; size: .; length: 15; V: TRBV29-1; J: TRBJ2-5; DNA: TGCAGCGTTGCTGGGACACTGACCAATCAAGAGACCCAGTACTTC; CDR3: CSVAGTLTNQETQYF
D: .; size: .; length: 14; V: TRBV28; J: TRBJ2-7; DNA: TGTGCCAGCAGTCCGGCAGGGGAGAGCTACGAGCAGTACTTC; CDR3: CASSPAGESYEQYF
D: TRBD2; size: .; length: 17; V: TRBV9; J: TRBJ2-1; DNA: TGTGCCAGCAGCGTTCTCATAGCGGGTTATACCTACAATGAGCAGTTCTTC; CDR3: CASSVLIAGYTYNEQFF
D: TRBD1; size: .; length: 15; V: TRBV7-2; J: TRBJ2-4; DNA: TGTGCCAGCAGCTTATTAACAGGGGGCAGGGGCATTCAGTACTTC; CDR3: CASSLLTGGRGIQYF
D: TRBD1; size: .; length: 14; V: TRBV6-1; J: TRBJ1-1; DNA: TGTGCCAGCAGTGAACAGGGGGCGGGCACTGAAGCTTTCTTT; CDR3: CASSEQGAGTEAFF
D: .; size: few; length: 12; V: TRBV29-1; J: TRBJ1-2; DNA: TGCAGCGTTCGGTGGGCGAGCTATGGCTACACCTTC; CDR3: CSVRWASYGYTF
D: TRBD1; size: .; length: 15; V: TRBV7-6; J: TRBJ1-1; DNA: TGTGCCAGCAGCCCACGGGCAGGGGGCGGCACTGAAGCTTTCTTT; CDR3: CASSPRAGGGTEAFF
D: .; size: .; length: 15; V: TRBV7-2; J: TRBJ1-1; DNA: TGTGCCAGCAGCTTAGCTGGGGGAGGAATTACTGAAGCTTTCTTT; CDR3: CASSLAGGGITEAFF
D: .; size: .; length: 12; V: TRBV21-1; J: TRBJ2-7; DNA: TGTGCCAGGGCGACAGGGAACTACGAGCAGTACTTC; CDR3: CARATGNYEQYF
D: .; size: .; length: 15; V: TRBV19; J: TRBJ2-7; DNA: TGTGCCAGTAGTATAGGACAACTTACGACCTACGAGCAGTACTTC; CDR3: CASSIGQLTTYEQYF
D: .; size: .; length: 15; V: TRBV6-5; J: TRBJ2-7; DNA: TGTGCCAGCAGTTACTCGTTCGCAGGGGACCACGAGCAGTACTTC; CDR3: CASSYSFAGDHEQYF
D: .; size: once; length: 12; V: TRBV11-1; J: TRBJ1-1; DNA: TGTGCCAGCAGGTACTTGTTCACTGAAGCTTTCTTT; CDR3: CASRYLFTEAFF
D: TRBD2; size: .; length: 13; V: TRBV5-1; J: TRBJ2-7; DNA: TGCGCCAATCCCTCGGGGGAGGGCTACGAGCAGTACTTC; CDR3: CANPSGEGYEQYF
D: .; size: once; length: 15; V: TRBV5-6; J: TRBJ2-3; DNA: TGTGCCAGCAGCCGAGGACAAATAGGGGTAGATACGCAGTATTTT; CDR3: CASSRGQIGVDTQYF
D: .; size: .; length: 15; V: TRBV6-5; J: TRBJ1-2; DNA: TGTGCCAGCAGTTACGGGCGGGAGATTAACTATGGCTACACCTTC; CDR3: CASSYGREINYGYTF
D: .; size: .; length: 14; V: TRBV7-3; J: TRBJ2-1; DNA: TGTGCCAGCAGCCCAGGCTCCCTATACAATGAGCAGTTCTTC; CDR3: CASSPGSLYNEQFF
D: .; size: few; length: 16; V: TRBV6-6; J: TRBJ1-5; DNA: TGTGCCAGCAGTTTGGGAGTGGGGACAAGCAATCAGCCCCAGCATTTT; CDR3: CASSLGVGTSNQPQHF
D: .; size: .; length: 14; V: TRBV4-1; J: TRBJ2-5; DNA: TGCGCCAGCAGCCAAGTAAGGGGCGATGAGACCCAGTACTTC; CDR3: CASSQVRGDETQYF
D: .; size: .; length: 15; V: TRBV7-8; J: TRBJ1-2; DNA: TGTGCCAGCAGCTTAGCCAGGGGTCTAAACTATGGCTACACCTTC; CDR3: CASSLARGLNYGYTF
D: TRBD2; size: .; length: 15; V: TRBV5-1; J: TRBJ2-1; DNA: TGCGCCAGCAGCGGGCTGGGACTAGCGGACAATGAGCAGTTCTTC; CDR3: CASSGLGLADNEQFF
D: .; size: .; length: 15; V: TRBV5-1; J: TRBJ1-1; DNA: TGCGCCAGCAGAAGGGAGGGATCACCGAACACTGAAGCTTTCTTT; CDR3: CASRREGSPNTEAFF